These 32 T cell receptor beta chains originate from one sample sequenced in a study of post-analysis software for immune sequencing data. General study findings and limits: In patients, TRBV5-6, TRBV5-1 and TRBV20-1 belonged to 4 or 5 TRBV segments found more frequently than in controls.

Unique molecular identifiers were present in the TCR beta cDNA libraries. TCRdb re-called the PCR reads through MiXCR, storing one row per CDR3 protein. The data show about 180,000 distinct CDR3 sequences, approximately 28% seen once. What these receptors recognize is not known. The specimen was blood. The receptors here all came from a girl aged 5 to 17 with multiple sclerosis.

This chain connects TRBV4-3 to TRBJ2-3, with D possibly matching TRBD2 (5 bases). Trimming left V 4 bases short and J 3 bases short, with 20 bases between. CDR1 is LGHNA, CDR2 YSLEER, per germline. The CDR3 runs 17 residues. CDR3 protein: CASSPGDRPEGTDTQYF. CDR3 nucleotide sequence: TGCGCCAGCAGCCCAGGAGATCGACCCGAGGGAACAGATACGCAGTATTTT.

This clonotype was detected only once. J is TRBJ2-7 and V is TRBV20-1; TRBD2 aligns across 11 bases. The DNA end favors TRBJ2-5, so the J call may be wrong. CDR3 size: 15 residues. Germline CDR1 reads DFQATT; CDR2 reads SNEGSKA (reference sequence). This CDR3 is CSARDHASGGQTQYF. The CDR3, as DNA: TGCAGTGCTAGAGATCATGCTAGCGGGGGGCAGACCCAGTACTTC.

Details on this clonotype: Its ends do not fully match the called genes, so a read error is possible. The J gene is TRBJ2-5, the V gene TRBV27, with a possible D match to TRBD1 (5 bases). The DNA end favors TRBJ2-7, so the J call may be wrong. The length of the CDR3 is 15 residues. Germline lookup yields CDR1 MNHEY and CDR2 SMNVEV (reference sequence). The CDR3 protein is CACSLGYRPSYEQYF. The CDR3 DNA reads TGTGCCTGCAGTTTAGGGTACAGGCCGAGTTACGAGCAGTACTTC.

This clonotype has only a few counts. The chain links TRBV6-6 to TRBJ2-1; the D is unclear. Trimming took 4 bases from V and 8 from J, leaving 9 bases between them. Germline assignment: CDR1 MNHNY and CDR2 SVGAGI (reference sequence). This CDR3 is 12 amino acids long. CDR3 DNA sequence: TGTGCCAGCAGTTCCACCTTTGATGAGCAGTTCTTC. The encoded protein is CASSSTFDEQFF.

Ten or more counts support this clonotype. V is TRBV10-3 and J is TRBJ2-1, with D perhaps matching TRBD2 (6 bases). This CDR3 is 14 amino acids long. Germline assignment: CDR1 ENHRY and CDR2 SYGVKD. V was trimmed by 2 bases and J by 8 bases, leaving 13 bases between them. Here the CDR3 DNA reads TGTGCCATCAGTGAGCTCCCTAGCGAGGATGAGCAGTTCTTC. It codes for CAISELPSEDEQFF.

J is TRBJ2-1 and V is TRBV30; D call uncertain. Trimming took 3 bases from V and 9 from J, leaving 12 bases between them. The germline V gene encodes CDR1 GTSNPN and CDR2 SVGIG (reference sequence). This CDR3 is built from 12 residues. This CDR3 is CAWSAGQLEQFF. As DNA, the CDR3 is TGTGCCTGGAGCGCCGGGCAGCTTGAGCAGTTCTTC.

The V gene is TRBV3-1, the J gene TRBJ2-5; TRBD2 might be the D (6 bases). The J call is doubtful: the DNA matches TRBJ2-7 better. This CDR3 is built from 12 residues. Germline V gives CDR1 LGHDT, CDR2 YNNKEL (reference sequence). The CDR3 region is CASRGTIGEQYF. Written as DNA, the CDR3 is TGTGCCAGCCGGGGGACGATTGGCGAGCAGTACTTC.

At least ten counts were recorded for this clonotype. V gene TRBV15 combines with J gene TRBJ2-3; 8 positions match TRBD1. This CDR3 is built from 16 residues. Losses at the gene ends were 5 bases for V and 0 bases for J; bases not matched to a gene: 7. Germline V CDR1 and CDR2: LNHNV, YYDKDF (reference sequence). The CDR3 reads CATSLGGTGSTDTQYF. As DNA, the CDR3 is TGTGCCACCAGCCTCGGCGGGACAGGCAGCACAGATACGCAGTATTTT.

This clonotype showed up just a few times. V gene TRBV2 combines with J gene TRBJ2-3; 10 nucleotides agree with TRBD1. Germline CDR1 is SNHLY and CDR2 is FYNNEI. The junction had 8 bases not matched to a gene; V was cut back by 9 bases and J by 5 bases. The CDR3 contains 14 residues. DNA for the CDR3: TGTGCCAGGATTGGACAGGGGGACGAAGATACGCAGTATTTT. Translated, it gives CARIGQGDEDTQYF.

As regards this clonotype: This could be a read error, since a much larger clone is one nucleotide away. The chain employs TRBV12-3 or TRBV12-4 and TRBJ2-5; D assignment may be TRBD1 or TRBD2 (5 bases each). The CDR3 is 14 amino acids. Trimming cost V 8 bases and J 2 bases, with 15 bases left between them. The CDR3 here is CASAWDGRQETQYF. CDR3 nucleotides: TGTGCCAGCGCCTGGGACGGACGTCAAGAGACCCAGTACTTC.

This clonotype appeared a few times. V is TRBV6-5 and J is TRBJ1-4; D is ambiguous. CDR3 size: 14 residues. V lost 5 bases and J 1 base, leaving 8 bases between the germline ends. Looked up from germline, CDR1 is MNHEY and CDR2 is SVGAGI. CDR3 nucleotides: TGTGCCAGCAGTGTGGCAGTAACTAATGAAAAACTGTTTTTT. Translation: CASSVAVTNEKLFF.

Comment on this clonotype: A read error may explain this, as a much larger clone is one base away. The chain recombines TRBV7-9 with TRBJ1-6, with no clear D. Germline V gene sequence: CDR1 SEHNR, CDR2 FQNEAQ (reference sequence). Trimming pared 3 bases from V and 10 bases from J, leaving 13 bases between. CDR3 size: 14 residues. The CDR3 sequence is CASSFGRPQSPLHF. In DNA form, the CDR3 reads TGTGCCAGCAGCTTCGGGCGGCCCCAGTCACCCCTCCACTTT. Based on the CDR3 plus reference TRBV7-9 and TRBJ1-6, the full variable domain is DTGVSQNPRHKITKRGQNVTFRCDPISEHNRLYWYRQTLGQGPEFLTYFQNEAQLEKSRLLSDRFSAERPKGSFSTLEIQRTEQGDSAMYLCASSFGRPQSPLHFGNGTRLTVT.

The rearrangement joins TRBV24-1 to TRBJ1-2; no clear D. V lost 0 bases to trimming and J lost 4 bases, with 8 bases between them. Germline-derived CDR1 and CDR2 are KGHDR and SFDVKD. The CDR3 totals 14 residues. The CDR3 sequence is CATSDLSQVYGYTF. CDR3 coding DNA: TGTGCCACCAGTGATTTGTCTCAGGTCTATGGCTACACCTTC.

This clonotype was recorded at least ten times. The gene calls are TRBV6-5 and TRBJ2-7; TRBD2 matches at 9 bases. The CDR3 length is 15 residues. Losses at the gene ends were 6 bases for V and 2 bases for J; bases not matched to a gene: 8. CDR1 is MNHEY and CDR2 is SVGAGI in the germline V gene. CDR3 region: CASSQSGRPPYEQYF. The CDR3 DNA reads as TGTGCCAGCAGCCAGAGCGGGAGGCCCCCCTACGAGCAGTACTTC.

This clonotype has ten or more counts. The gene calls are TRBV29-1 and TRBJ1-1, with D unresolved. V was trimmed by 0 bases and J by 5 bases, leaving 10 bases between them. CDR1 and CDR2 (germline): SQVTM, ANQGSEA. This CDR3 has 13 residues. CDR3 sequence reads: CSVEDQGFTEAFF. CDR3 sequence (DNA): TGCAGCGTTGAAGATCAAGGATTTACTGAAGCTTTCTTT.

A remark on this clonotype: A much larger clone lies a single base off, so this may be a read error. The chain uses TRBV5-6 and TRBJ2-5; D might be TRBD1 (5 bases). This CDR3 contains 13 residues. Germline CDR1 is SGHDT and CDR2 is YYEEEE. CDR3: CVSSRDSTETQYF. CDR3 nucleotides: TGTGTCAGCAGTCGCGACAGTACGGAGACCCAGTACTTC.

The gene calls are TRBV7-9 and TRBJ2-7; 10 positions match TRBD2. CDR3 length: 16 residues. The V gene's germline CDR1 is SEHNR and CDR2 FQNEAQ (reference sequence). J lost 0 bases, V lost 6 bases, and 8 bases had no gene match. The CDR3 DNA sequence: TGTGCCAGCAGTCTAGCGGGAGAGAGGTTCTCCTACGAGCAGTACTTC. Encoded protein: CASSLAGERFSYEQYF.

This clonotype was recorded at least ten times. This chain uses TRBV5-1 with TRBJ2-5, with D possibly being TRBD2 (5 bases). The germline V and J ends were trimmed by 4 bases and 2 bases, with 12 bases remaining between them. The CDR3 is 14 amino acids. Germline assignment: CDR1 SGHRS and CDR2 YFSETQ. Here the CDR3 DNA reads TGCGCCAGCAGCCCCGGACTCACACAAGAGACCCAGTACTTC. This sequence encodes CASSPGLTQETQYF.

On this clonotype: A single base separates this from a much larger clone, so it may be a read error. The chain couples TRBV9 to TRBJ2-4; perhaps TRBD2 as D (6 bases). The CDR3 length is 16 residues. Trimming stripped 3 bases from V and 9 bases from J, with 22 bases between. Germline CDR1 SGDLS, CDR2 YYNGEE. In DNA, the CDR3 is TGTGCCAGCAGCGCAGGAGGGAGAAAGTCCCCTGGCATTCAGTACTTC. The encoded protein is CASSAGGRKSPGIQYF.

This clonotype was counted ten times or more. J is TRBJ1-2 and V is TRBV10-3; 7 bases match TRBD1. Unmatched junction bases numbered 2, after V lost 6 bases and J lost 4 bases. The length of the CDR3 is 12 residues. CDR1 is ENHRY and CDR2 is SYGVKD in the germline V gene. The CDR3: CAISGDSYGYTF. CDR3 sequence (DNA): TGTGCCATCAGCGGGGACAGCTATGGCTACACCTTC.

Of note for this clonotype: This could be a read error, since a much larger clone is one nucleotide away. The V call is TRBV7-3, the J call TRBJ2-7; D is undetermined. This CDR3 has 14 amino acids. Germline assignment: CDR1 SGHTA and CDR2 FQGTGA. In DNA form, the CDR3 reads TGTGCCAGCAGCTTAACACCAGGAACCTACGGGCAGTACTTC. Its translation is CASSLTPGTYGQYF.

Points on this clonotype: Germline and junction disagree at one end, which may indicate a read error. This chain connects TRBV6-6 to TRBJ2-4, with 9 bases aligning to TRBD1. The DNA matches TRBJ2-7 better at its end, which makes the J call doubtful. CDR3 size: 15 residues. Germline values: CDR1 MNHNY, CDR2 SVGAGI (reference sequence). CDR3 loop: CAGSYSKGQGIEQYF. CDR3 coding DNA: TGTGCCGGCAGTTACTCGAAGGGACAGGGCATCGAGCAGTACTTC.

CDR3 loop: CASSQIPRVRGSTEAFF. The CDR3 DNA is TGTGCCAGCAGCCAAATTCCAAGGGTACGGGGGAGCACTGAAGCTTTCTTT. The gene calls are TRBV3-1 and TRBJ1-1; tentatively, D is TRBD1 (5 bases). V lost 2 bases and J lost 4, with 20 bases in between. The CDR3 loop spans 17 amino acids. From germline, CDR1 is LGHDT and CDR2 YNNKEL (reference sequence).

Comment on this clonotype: A much larger clonotype is one base distant, so this may be a read error. This chain links TRBV5-1 with TRBJ2-1; D is undetermined. Germline V gene sequence: CDR1 SGHRS, CDR2 YFSETQ. This CDR3 comprises 15 residues. Trimming cost V 2 bases and J 4 bases, with 13 bases left between them. CDR3 sequence (DNA): TGCGCCAGCAGCTTACCCGACGGCCTGTACAATGAGCAGTTCTTC. It specifies CASSLPDGLYNEQFF.

Comment on this clonotype: Germline is not matched at one junction end, which may reflect a read error. CDR3 sequence: CAGSSALGGEQFF. The CDR3 coding sequence is TGTGCCGGCAGCTCCGCCCTAGGCGGCGAGCAGTTCTTC. The V call is TRBV5-6, the J call TRBJ2-1; D call uncertain. CDR1 is SGHDT, CDR2 YYEEEE, per germline. The CDR3 sequence is 13 residues long.

This clonotype has ten or more counts. V and J are TRBV20-1 and TRBJ2-1, with D possibly matching TRBD1 (6 bases). V dropped 2 bases and J dropped 12 bases, with 17 bases sitting between them. The CDR3 extends over 13 amino acids. CDR1 DFQATT and CDR2 SNEGSKA come from the germline V gene (reference sequence). CDR3 nucleotides: TGCAGTGCTAGATCCTTACAGGGATCAGGGCAGTTCTTC. Its protein product is CSARSLQGSGQFF.

V is TRBV18 and J is TRBJ1-6, with D possibly being TRBD1 (6 bases). CDR3 length: 14 amino acids. Between the trimmed V and J ends, which lost 6 bases and 6 bases, there was a span of 12 bases. CDR1 is KGHSH and CDR2 is LQKENI in the germline V gene. The CDR3 loop is CASSHGDTNSPLHF. The DNA for the CDR3 is TGTGCCAGCTCCCACGGGGACACTAATTCACCCCTCCACTTT.

CDR3 in DNA: TGTGCCAGCAGCTTTGGGGACGGGGGCGATGGCTACACCTTC. It encodes CASSFGDGGDGYTF. This sequence joins TRBV7-2 and TRBJ1-2; possible D gene TRBD1, 6 bases. Trimming stripped 3 bases from V and 6 bases from J, with 14 bases between. The CDR3 runs to 14 residues. The germline gives CDR1 SGHTA, CDR2 FQGNSA.

This clonotype was counted between two and nine times. The chain couples TRBV20-1 to TRBJ2-7, with 9 bases aligning to TRBD1. The junction had 9 bases not matched to a gene; V was cut back by 4 bases and J by 2 bases. Germline CDR1 and CDR2: DFQATT and SNEGSKA (reference sequence). This CDR3 spans 15 amino acids. The CDR3 coding sequence is TGCAGTGCTAAAGAATCCGGGACAGGGACCTACGAGCAGTACTTC. Its protein is CSAKESGTGTYEQYF.

This clonotype was seen a few times. This sequence joins TRBV6-5 and TRBJ2-1; 7 nucleotides match TRBD2. Trimming at V came to 6 bases and at J to 9 bases, leaving 14 bases not matched to a gene. Per germline, CDR1 MNHEY and CDR2 SVGAGI. CDR3 size: 15 residues. The CDR3 sequence: CASRIGGSIGVEQFF. In nucleotides, the CDR3 is TGTGCCAGCAGAATAGGCGGGAGTATTGGAGTTGAGCAGTTCTTC.

About this clonotype itself: A much larger clone lies a single base off, so this may be a read error. The chain uses TRBV29-1 and TRBJ2-5; 7 bases are shared with TRBD1. The last part of the DNA fits TRBJ2-7 better; the J call may be wrong. The germline gives CDR1 SQVTM, CDR2 ANQGSEA. The CDR3 sequence is 13 residues long. Written as DNA, the CDR3 is TGCAGCACAACAGACAGGGCACTCTACGAGCAGTACTTC. It codes for CSTTDRALYEQYF.

In its sample, this clonotype was seen many times. V usage is TRBV5-1 and J usage is TRBJ1-1; a possible D gene is TRBD1 (5 bases). From germline, CDR1 is SGHRS and CDR2 YFSETQ. V was shortened by 4 bases and J by 0 bases, with 19 bases between the two germline ends. The CDR3 loop spans 17 amino acids. The DNA of the CDR3 is TGCGCCAGCAGCCCTGGGGCAGTTACAAATTTGAACACTGAAGCTTTCTTT. Amino acid sequence: CASSPGAVTNLNTEAFF.